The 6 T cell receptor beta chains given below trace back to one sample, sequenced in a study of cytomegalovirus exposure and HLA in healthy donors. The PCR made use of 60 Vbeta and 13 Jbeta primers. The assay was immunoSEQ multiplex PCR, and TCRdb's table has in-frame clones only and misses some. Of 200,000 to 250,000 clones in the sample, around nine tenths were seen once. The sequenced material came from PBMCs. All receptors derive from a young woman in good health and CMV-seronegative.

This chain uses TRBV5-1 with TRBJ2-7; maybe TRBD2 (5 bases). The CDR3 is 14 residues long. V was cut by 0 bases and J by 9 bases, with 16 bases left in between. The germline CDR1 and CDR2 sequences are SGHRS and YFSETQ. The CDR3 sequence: CASSLGPGGNGQYF. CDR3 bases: TGCGCCAGCAGCTTGGGCCCCGGAGGCAACGGGCAGTACTTC.

The CDR3 region is CASSHGRTAEQFF. In DNA form, the CDR3 reads TGTGCCAGCAGCCACGGGAGGACAGCTGAGCAGTTCTTC. The chain uses TRBV11-3 and TRBJ2-1; tentative D call: TRBD2 (7 bases). Trimming pared 5 bases from V and 9 bases from J, leaving 14 bases between. The germline V gene encodes CDR1 SGHNT and CDR2 YENEEA. There are 13 residues in the CDR3.

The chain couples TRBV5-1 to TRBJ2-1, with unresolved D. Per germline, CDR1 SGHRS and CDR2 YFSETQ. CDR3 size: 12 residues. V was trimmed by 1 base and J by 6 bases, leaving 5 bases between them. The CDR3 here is CASSLSPNEQFF. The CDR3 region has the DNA TGCGCCAGCAGCTTGAGCCCCAATGAGCAGTTCTTC. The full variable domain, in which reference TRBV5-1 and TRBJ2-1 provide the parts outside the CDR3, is KAGVTQTPRYLIKTRGQQVTLSCSPISGHRSVSWYQQTPGQGLQFLFEYFSETQRNKGNFPGRFSGRQFSNSRSEMNVSTLELGDSALYLCASSLSPNEQFFGPGTRLTVL.

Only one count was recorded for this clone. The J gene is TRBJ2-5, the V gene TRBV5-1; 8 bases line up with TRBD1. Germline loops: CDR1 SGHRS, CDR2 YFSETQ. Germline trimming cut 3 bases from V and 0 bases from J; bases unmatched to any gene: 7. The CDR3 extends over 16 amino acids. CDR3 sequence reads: CASSSRQGPYQETQYF. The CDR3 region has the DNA TGCGCCAGCAGCTCACGACAGGGGCCGTACCAAGAGACCCAGTACTTC.

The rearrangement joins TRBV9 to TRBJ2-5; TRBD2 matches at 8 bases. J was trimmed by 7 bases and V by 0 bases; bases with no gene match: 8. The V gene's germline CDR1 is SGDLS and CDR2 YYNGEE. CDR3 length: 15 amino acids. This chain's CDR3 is CASSVDRGGRGTQYF. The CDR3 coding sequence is TGTGCCAGCAGCGTAGATCGGGGGGGCCGGGGGACCCAGTACTTC.

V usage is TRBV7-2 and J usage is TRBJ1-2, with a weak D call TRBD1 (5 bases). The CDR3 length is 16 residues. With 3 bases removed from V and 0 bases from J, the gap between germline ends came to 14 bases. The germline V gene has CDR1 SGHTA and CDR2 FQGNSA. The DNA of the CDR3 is TGTGCCAGCAGCTTCAGGGAAATAAGCTCTAACTATGGCTACACCTTC. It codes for CASSFREISSNYGYTF. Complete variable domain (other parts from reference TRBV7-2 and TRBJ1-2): GAGVSQSPSNKVTEKGKDVELRCDPISGHTALYWYRQSLGQGLEFLIYFQGNSAPDKSGLPSDRFSAERTGGSVSTLTIQRTQQEDSAVYLCASSFREISSNYGYTFGSGTRLTVV.